This T cell receptor beta chain was recorded in a study of Ad26.COV2.S vaccination and SARS-CoV-2 variants. Turning to the study itself: Vaccine-arm donor from the placebo-controlled COV1001 Ad26.COV2.S trial. Broader study findings: Breadth measured for non-spike TCRs was similar across vaccine and placebo recipients.

Treatment defined: about 20 received Ad26.COV2.S at low or high dose, single or two shots; 5 received placebo; per-sample allocation not given. The study sampled participants on day 63 after the first vaccine or placebo injection. This CDR3 has 13 amino acids. Germline CDR1 SQVTM, CDR2 ANQGSEA. Trimming took 4 bases from V and 12 from J; bases not matched to a gene: 11. With regard to this clone: Its antigen is unidentified.

TCRdb's table, derived via immunoSEQ multiplex PCR, lists solely in-frame clones and lacks some. Here the sample spans about 420,000 clones, 88% being singletons. The chain is built from TRBV29-1 and TRBJ2-7; 11 bases line up with TRBD1. The TCR originated in a person aged 18-60 years who received the Ad26.COV2.S COVID-19 vaccine or a placebo. Source: peripheral blood, taken in a trial of Ad26.COV2.S vaccine versus placebo. CDR3 sequence (DNA): TGCAGCGTTGGTGCACCGGGACAGGGGGATAGGTACTTC. Its translation is CSVGAPGQGDRYF.